A single sample is the source of the 12 T cell receptor beta chains below, sequenced in a study of T cell repertoires in cytomegalovirus infection. TCRdb re-called the reads through MiXCR, storing one row per CDR3 protein. The repertoire holds around 770,000 distinct CDR3 sequences, with under 35% as singletons. No antigens are known for them. Material: cultured CD8+ T cells from PBMCs, obtained from culture after CMV antigen stimulation. These receptors all come from a human donor in good health (CMV status not recorded). Some clones in this sample may be carry-over from other donors' samples.

This clonotype was recorded many times. The V call is TRBV12-3 or TRBV12-4, the J call TRBJ1-1; D gene uncertain. The CDR3 spans 13 residues. The V end lost 1 base, the J end lost 4 bases, and 7 bases lay between the germline ends. CDR3 coding DNA: TGTGCCAGCAGTTTAGGCCACCCCACTGAAGCTTTCTTT. This codes for CASSLGHPTEAFF.

This clonotype was seen a few times. The genes are TRBV12-3 or TRBV12-4 and TRBJ2-5; D unresolved. The CDR3 is 13 residues long. The V end was cut by 6 bases, the J end by 4 bases, with 12 bases between. CDR3 sequence: CASSFPGGETQYF. DNA for the CDR3: TGTGCCAGCAGCTTTCCGGGTGGAGAGACCCAGTACTTC.

This clonotype occurred many times. This chain connects TRBV7-6 to TRBJ2-1, with TRBD2 matching 12 bases. V lost 0 bases to trimming and J lost 5 bases; unmatched junction nucleotides: 5. This CDR3 has 17 amino acids. In germline, CDR1 is SGHVS, CDR2 FNYEAQ. The CDR3, as DNA: TGTGCCAGCAGCTTAGCGGTCTCTAGCGGGGGGGACAATGAGCAGTTCTTC. Translating gives CASSLAVSSGGDNEQFF.

The chain carries TRBV6-8 and TRBJ1-1; TRBD1 is a possible D gene (5 bases). CDR1 is MNHGY, CDR2 SAAAGT, per germline. Trimming stripped 6 bases from V and 1 base from J, with 12 bases between. The CDR3 totals 14 residues. This CDR3 reads CASRTHGANTEAFF. CDR3 nucleotides: TGTGCCAGCAGGACACACGGGGCGAACACTGAAGCTTTCTTT.

This clonotype was detected many times. The chain carries TRBV7-3 and TRBJ2-5; D unresolved. CDR3 length equals 14 residues. V was trimmed by 3 bases and J by 1 base, leaving 9 bases between them. Germline CDR1 is SGHTA and CDR2 is FQGTGA. CDR3 DNA sequence: TGTGCCAGCAGCTTCGGCGGCCTCCAAGAGACCCAGTACTTC. Translation gives CASSFGGLQETQYF.

This sequence joins TRBV4-3 and TRBJ1-1; the match to TRBD1 covers 11 bases. V shed 1 base, J shed 6 bases, and the junction held 7 bases outside the gene matches. Germline lookup yields CDR1 LGHNA and CDR2 YSLEER. The CDR3 sequence is 16 residues long. Written as DNA, the CDR3 is TGCGCCAGCAGCCAAGGGACAGGGGGCTCGCTGCCTGAAGCTTTCTTT. Protein sequence: CASSQGTGGSLPEAFF.

This clonotype has ten or more counts. J is TRBJ2-3 and V is TRBV11-1; 7 bases map to TRBD1. This CDR3 spans 15 amino acids. The trim removed 5 bases at V and 0 bases at J, leaving 5 bases unmatched. In germline, CDR1 is SGHAT, CDR2 FQDESV (reference sequence). The CDR3 DNA follows: TGTGCCAGCAGCATACGGGACAGAAGCACAGATACGCAGTATTTT. Translating it yields CASSIRDRSTDTQYF.

CDR3 residues: CASSQGQGAKEQYF. The DNA of the CDR3 is TGCGCCAGCAGCCAAGGACAGGGGGCGAAGGAGCAGTACTTC. This chain uses TRBV4-1 with TRBJ2-7; 10 positions agree with TRBD1. The CDR3 extends over 14 amino acids. Germline lookup yields CDR1 MGHRA and CDR2 YSYEKL. The ends lost 1 base at V and 7 bases at J; junction bases unmatched: 4.

V usage is TRBV29-1 and J usage is TRBJ2-3; D not certain. There are 12 residues in the CDR3. The germline V gene encodes CDR1 SQVTM and CDR2 ANQGSEA. Deletions cut 6 bases from V and 6 bases from J, with 13 bases between. The CDR3 DNA reads as TGCAGCGTCCTAGAGGACCCGGATACGCAGTATTTT. Amino acid sequence: CSVLEDPDTQYF.

This chain links TRBV27 with TRBJ2-7, with D perhaps matching TRBD1 (5 bases). V gave up 5 bases and J gave up 0 bases, with 8 bases separating them. The CDR3 has 13 amino acids. The germline CDR1 and CDR2 sequences are MNHEY and SMNVEV (reference sequence). CDR3 region: CASSRTLSYEQYF. Written as DNA, the CDR3 is TGTGCCAGCAGTCGGACACTCTCCTACGAGCAGTACTTC.

The J gene is TRBJ1-1, the V gene TRBV29-1, with D uncertain. The V end was cut by 7 bases, the J end by 0 bases, with 9 bases between. Germline lookup yields CDR1 SQVTM and CDR2 ANQGSEA. The CDR3 spans 12 residues. This chain's CDR3 is CSGTRLNTEAFF. As DNA, the CDR3 is TGCAGCGGTACGAGGCTGAACACTGAAGCTTTCTTT.

This clonotype turned up a few times. The chain combines TRBV27 with TRBJ2-1; tentatively, D is TRBD2 (7 bases). CDR3 length: 12 amino acids. With 5 bases removed from V and 12 bases from J, the gap between germline ends came to 14 bases. CDR1 is MNHEY, CDR2 SMNVEV, per germline (reference sequence). CDR3 loop: CASSDAGARQFF. DNA of the CDR3: TGTGCCAGCAGTGACGCGGGGGCCCGGCAGTTCTTC.